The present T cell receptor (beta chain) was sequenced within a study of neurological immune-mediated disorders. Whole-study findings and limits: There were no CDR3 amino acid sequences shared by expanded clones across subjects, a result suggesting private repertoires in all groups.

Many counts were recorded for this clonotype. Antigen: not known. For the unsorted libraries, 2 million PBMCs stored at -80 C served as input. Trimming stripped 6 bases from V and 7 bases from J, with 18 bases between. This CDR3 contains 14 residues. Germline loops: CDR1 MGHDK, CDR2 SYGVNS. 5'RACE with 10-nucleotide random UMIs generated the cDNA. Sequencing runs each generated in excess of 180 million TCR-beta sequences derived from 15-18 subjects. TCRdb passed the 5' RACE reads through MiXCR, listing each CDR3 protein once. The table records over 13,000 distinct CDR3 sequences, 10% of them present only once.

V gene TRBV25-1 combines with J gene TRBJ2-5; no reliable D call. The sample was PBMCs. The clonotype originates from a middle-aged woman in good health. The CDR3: CASRPRHLTGTQYF. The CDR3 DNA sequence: TGTGCCAGCAGGCCCCGGCACCTCACGGGGACCCAGTACTTC.